The 23 T cell receptor beta chains presented below share a single source sample, sequenced in a study of blood T cell repertoires in COVID-19. Only in-frame clones appear in the TCRdb table, and some are missing; sequencing was by immunoSEQ multiplex PCR. This table holds 300,000 to 400,000 clones, roughly 88% found once. Sample: PBMCs or T cells enriched from blood (not recorded which). These receptors originate from a man aged 25-45 years who had recovered from COVID-19.

V is TRBV27 and J is TRBJ1-2; no firm D call. This CDR3 is built from 14 residues. V lost 0 bases and J lost 2, with 7 bases in between. Germline V gene data show CDR1 as MNHEY and CDR2 as SMNVEV (reference sequence). This chain's CDR3 is CASSLSWRNYGYTF. The CDR3 nucleotides are TGTGCCAGCAGTTTATCCTGGAGGAACTATGGCTACACCTTC.

CDR3 DNA: TGTGCCAGCAGCTTGGTGGGACAGGGGAAGGGAGATACGCAGTATTTT. It is translated as CASSLVGQGKGDTQYF. This chain links TRBV5-6 with TRBJ2-3; 10 bases are a match to TRBD1. Trimming removed 0 bases from V and 5 bases from J; junction bases left unmatched: 6. There are 16 residues in the CDR3. Germline V CDR1 and CDR2: SGHDT, YYEEEE.

The genes are TRBV5-1 and TRBJ1-1, with 9 bases aligning to TRBD1. The CDR3 has 14 residues. The V segment lost 4 bases and the J segment 1 base; nucleotides outside the gene matches: 2. Looked up from germline, CDR1 is SGHRS and CDR2 is YFSETQ. The CDR3 DNA reads TGCGCCAGCAGCACAGGGGGCCCGAACACTGAAGCTTTCTTT. Protein sequence: CASSTGGPNTEAFF. Complete variable domain (other parts from reference TRBV5-1 and TRBJ1-1): KAGVTQTPRYLIKTRGQQVTLSCSPISGHRSVSWYQQTPGQGLQFLFEYFSETQRNKGNFPGRFSGRQFSNSRSEMNVSTLELGDSALYLCASSTGGPNTEAFFGQGTRLTVV.

V is TRBV19 and J is TRBJ1-6; 7 bases map to TRBD1. Germline V gene sequence: CDR1 LNHDA, CDR2 SQIVND (reference sequence). The CDR3 covers 15 residues. Trimming removed 5 bases from V and 8 bases from J; junction bases left unmatched: 9. The CDR3: CASSPSVGGDSPLHF. In DNA form, the CDR3 reads TGTGCCAGTAGTCCGTCTGTAGGGGGCGATTCACCCCTCCACTTT.

This clone occurred once. The rearrangement links TRBV2 to TRBJ1-3; 9 bases align to TRBD1. Germline V gives CDR1 SNHLY, CDR2 FYNNEI. The CDR3 runs 14 residues. Losses at the gene ends were 8 bases for V and 4 bases for J; bases not matched to a gene: 6. The CDR3 region has the DNA TGTGCCAGCCTGTACAGGGGGCTGGGAAACACCATATATTTT. It yields the protein CASLYRGLGNTIYF.

The chain employs TRBV18 and TRBJ1-1; D unresolved. The germline V and J ends were trimmed by 2 bases and 5 bases, with 12 bases remaining between them. This CDR3 has 14 residues. Germline assignment: CDR1 KGHSH and CDR2 LQKENI. CDR3 nucleotide sequence: TGTGCCAGCTCACCAGGAGGTGTTGGAACTGAAGCTTTCTTT. Translating it yields CASSPGGVGTEAFF. Using reference TRBV18 and TRBJ1-1 for the parts outside the CDR3, the full variable domain is NAGVMQNPRHLVRRRGQEARLRCSPMKGHSHVYWYRQLPEEGLKFMVYLQKENIIDESGMPKERFSAEFPKEGPSILRIQQVVRGDSAAYFCASSPGGVGTEAFFGQGTRLTVV.

V usage is TRBV2 and J usage is TRBJ2-3, with D hard to call. Germline V gene lookup returns CDR1 SNHLY and CDR2 FYNNEI. Deletions cut 3 bases from V and 4 bases from J, with 8 bases between. The CDR3 totals 13 residues. The CDR3 is CASSERPSDTQYF. Written as DNA, the CDR3 is TGTGCCAGCAGTGAGAGGCCCTCAGATACGCAGTATTTT.

The rearrangement uses TRBV27 and TRBJ1-4, with 9 bases matching TRBD1. The CDR3 consists of 19 residues. The germline CDR1 and CDR2 sequences are MNHEY and SMNVEV (reference sequence). The J segment lost 6 bases and the V segment lost 5 bases, leaving 19 bases of the junction unmatched. In nucleotides, the CDR3 is TGTGCCAGCAGTGCCCGAAACAGGGGGCTGGGGTGGAAGGATGAAAAACTGTTTTTT. Translation gives CASSARNRGLGWKDEKLFF.

This sequence joins TRBV7-8 and TRBJ2-2, with 10 bases identical to TRBD2. This CDR3 is 15 amino acids long. With V trimmed by 5 bases and J by 4 bases, 4 bases remained unmatched. The germline CDR1 and CDR2 sequences are SGHVS and FQNEAQ. The DNA of the CDR3 is TGTGCCAGCAGCCCGGGACTAGCGAGCACCGGGGAGCTGTTTTTT. It translates to CASSPGLASTGELFF. The variable domain in full, with the rest retrieved from reference TRBV7-8 and TRBJ2-2, is GAGVSQSPRYKVAKRGQDVALRCDPISGHVSLFWYQQALGQGPEFLTYFQNEAQLDKSGLPSDRFFAERPEGSVSTLKIQRTQQEDSAVYLCASSPGLASTGELFFGEGSRLTVL.

The gene calls are TRBV24-1 and TRBJ2-1; D may be TRBD1 (5 bases). V lost 6 bases to trimming and J lost 5 bases, with 10 bases between them. The CDR3 totals 13 residues. Looked up from germline, CDR1 is KGHDR and CDR2 is SFDVKD. The CDR3 is CATSPPGNNEQFF. Here the CDR3 DNA reads TGTGCCACCAGTCCCCCAGGGAACAATGAGCAGTTCTTC.

CDR3 DNA: TGCAGCGGTAACAGGGGGCGAGGAACTGAAGCTTTCTTT. Protein sequence: CSGNRGRGTEAFF. The chain uses TRBV29-1 and TRBJ1-1, with 9 bases identical to TRBD1. The CDR3 totals 13 residues. Germline CDR1 reads SQVTM; CDR2 reads ANQGSEA. V lost 7 bases and J lost 5; bases outside the gene matches: 8.

The chain carries TRBV19 and TRBJ1-2; D is ambiguous. The CDR3 has 12 residues. Germline V gene data show CDR1 as LNHDA and CDR2 as SQIVND (reference sequence). V lost 5 bases, J lost 4 bases, and 8 bases lay in between. In DNA form, the CDR3 reads TGTGCCAGTAGTGGAGGGATCTATGGCTACACCTTC. Protein sequence: CASSGGIYGYTF. The entire variable domain, with the rest obtained from reference TRBV19 and TRBJ1-2, is as follows: DGGITQSPKYLFRKEGQNVTLSCEQNLNHDAMYWYRQDPGQGLRLIYYSQIVNDFQKGDIAEGYSVSREKKESFPLTVTSAQKNPTAFYLCASSGGIYGYTFGSGTRLTVV.

V usage is TRBV9 and J usage is TRBJ1-3; D not certain. With 0 bases removed from V and 0 bases from J, the gap between germline ends came to 7 bases. The CDR3 has 15 residues. Germline CDR1 SGDLS, CDR2 YYNGEE. CDR3 DNA: TGTGCCAGCAGCGTAGGCAGTACCTCTGGAAACACCATATATTTT. It yields the protein CASSVGSTSGNTIYF.

V gene TRBV11-2 combines with J gene TRBJ2-7; TRBD1 might be the D (6 bases). CDR3 size: 15 residues. Between the trimmed V and J ends, which lost 0 bases and 2 bases, there was a span of 11 bases. CDR1 is SGHAT, CDR2 FQNNGV, per germline. CDR3 nucleotide sequence: TGTGCCAGCAGCTTAGACTACGGGGACACCTACGAGCAGTACTTC. Protein product: CASSLDYGDTYEQYF.

This sequence joins TRBV6-5 and TRBJ2-7; 7 bases are shared with TRBD1. There are 15 residues in the CDR3. V lost 6 bases, J lost 2 bases, and 10 bases stayed unmatched. Germline V gives CDR1 MNHEY, CDR2 SVGAGI. The CDR3 sequence is CASSPVTGVTYEQYF. The CDR3 coding sequence is TGTGCCAGCAGCCCCGTTACAGGGGTAACCTACGAGCAGTACTTC.

The chain carries TRBV13 and TRBJ1-1; 9 bases are shared with TRBD1. V dropped 6 bases and J dropped 5; count of bases not matched to a gene: 1. The CDR3 runs to 12 residues. Germline assignment: CDR1 PRHDT and CDR2 FYEKMQ (reference sequence). This chain's CDR3 is CASRTGGTEAFF. Here the CDR3 DNA reads TGTGCCAGCAGGACAGGGGGGACTGAAGCTTTCTTT.

This clone was seen only a few times. The rearrangement uses TRBV3-1 (or the pseudogene TRBV3-2) and TRBJ1-1, with TRBD1 as a possible D gene (6 bases). Looked up from germline, CDR1 is LGHDT and CDR2 is YNNKEL (reference sequence). The ends were cut back, 4 bases at V and 1 base at J, with 16 bases in the middle. This CDR3 contains 16 residues. CDR3 amino acids: CASSPGTRTGNTEAFF. CDR3 bases: TGTGCCAGCAGCCCCGGGACACGAACTGGGAACACTGAAGCTTTCTTT.

CDR3 coding DNA: TGTGCCAGCAGTTACAGGGGGCTTTCCGGGGCCAACGTCCTGACTTTC. It encodes CASSYRGLSGANVLTF. This rearrangement joins TRBV6-5 to TRBJ2-6; 7 nucleotides align to TRBD1. V dropped 2 bases and J dropped 4; count of bases not matched to a gene: 5. The CDR3 covers 16 residues. Germline V CDR1 and CDR2: MNHEY, SVGAGI.

This chain joins TRBV6-4 and TRBJ2-5, with TRBD1 matching 11 bases. The germline V gene encodes CDR1 MRHNA and CDR2 SNTAGT. This CDR3 spans 16 amino acids. V lost 6 bases to trimming and J lost 2 bases; unmatched junction nucleotides: 8. This CDR3 reads CASSPGTGGDQETQYF. The CDR3 bases are TGTGCCAGCAGCCCTGGGACAGGGGGGGATCAAGAGACCCAGTACTTC.

The chain employs TRBV5-6 and TRBJ1-2; 8 bases agree with TRBD1. CDR1 and CDR2 (germline): SGHDT, YYEEEE. V lost 4 bases and J lost 0; bases outside the gene matches: 8. CDR3 length equals 16 residues. This CDR3 is CASSPGTGGANYGYTF. DNA of the CDR3: TGTGCCAGCAGCCCCGGGACAGGAGGAGCTAACTATGGCTACACCTTC.

The V gene is TRBV30, the J gene TRBJ1-1, with TRBD1 identical over 8 bases. Germline V gives CDR1 GTSNPN, CDR2 SVGIG (reference sequence). This CDR3 contains 17 residues. Trimming cost V 5 bases and J 0 bases; bases outside gene matches: 14. The chain's CDR3 is CAWDRGTGSYMNTEAFF. In DNA form, the CDR3 reads TGTGCCTGGGACCGGGGGACAGGCTCCTACATGAACACTGAAGCTTTCTTT.

The J gene is TRBJ1-1, the V gene TRBV5-6; 9 positions agree with TRBD1. CDR3 length: 14 amino acids. The trim removed 3 bases at V and 1 base at J, leaving 1 base unmatched. CDR1 and CDR2 (germline): SGHDT, YYEEEE. Written as DNA, the CDR3 is TGTGCCAGCAGCTGGGGACAGGGGAACACTGAAGCTTTCTTT. Translation: CASSWGQGNTEAFF.

This chain uses TRBV27 with TRBJ1-2; TRBD1 might be the D (5 bases). V lost 3 bases and J 5 bases, leaving 10 bases between the germline ends. The CDR3 totals 13 residues. Germline assignment: CDR1 MNHEY and CDR2 SMNVEV (reference sequence). The CDR3 DNA reads TGTGCCAGCAGTTTCCCAGGGTTTTATGGCTACACCTTC. Translating it yields CASSFPGFYGYTF.